These T cell receptor beta chains were read from a single sample in a study of blood T cell repertoires in COVID-19. Data came from immunoSEQ multiplex PCR; TCRdb stores just in-frame clones and leaves some out. The sample holds about 120,000 clones, roughly 81% seen once. The sequenced sample was peripheral blood. These receptors all come from a human donor in a cohort sampled during active COVID-19. CDR3s include the opening cysteine and the closing phenylalanine or tryptophan. The D gene is left open where the match is weak. Where a row states a size, it is once, few, many or the class of an expanded clone; other rows omit it.

v_call: TRBV5-8
d_call: TRBD1
clone_size: -
j_call: TRBJ1-2
cdr3_aa: CASSPPGTGTYYGYTF
cdr3_nt: TGTGCCAGCAGCCCCCCCGGGACAGGGACTTACTATGGCTACACCTTC

v_call: TRBV5-6
d_call: -
clone_size: once
j_call: TRBJ2-7
cdr3_aa: CASSRRVTETYEQYF
cdr3_nt: TGTGCCAGCAGCCGGAGGGTAACTGAGACCTACGAGCAGTACTTC

v_call: TRBV6-1
d_call: TRBD1
clone_size: -
j_call: TRBJ2-7
cdr3_aa: CASSETGNGDYEQYF
cdr3_nt: TGTGCCAGCAGTGAGACAGGGAACGGAGACTACGAGCAGTACTTC

v_call: TRBV7-2
d_call: -
clone_size: -
j_call: TRBJ2-7
cdr3_aa: CASSLEGQGSYEQYF
cdr3_nt: TGTGCCAGCAGCTTAGAGGGGCAAGGCTCCTACGAGCAGTACTTC

v_call: TRBV2
d_call: -
clone_size: -
j_call: TRBJ1-4
cdr3_aa: CASRRQTTTNEKLFF
cdr3_nt: TGTGCCAGCCGGCGACAGACAACAACTAATGAAAAACTGTTTTTT

v_call: TRBV11-2
d_call: TRBD2
clone_size: once
j_call: TRBJ2-3
cdr3_aa: CASRTGLAGTDTQYF
cdr3_nt: TGTGCCAGCAGAACCGGACTAGCTGGGACAGATACGCAGTATTTT

v_call: TRBV29-1
d_call: -
clone_size: -
j_call: TRBJ2-7
cdr3_aa: CSGAFSYEQYF
cdr3_nt: TGCAGCGGCGCCTTCTCCTACGAGCAGTACTTC

v_call: TRBV11-2
d_call: TRBD1
clone_size: -
j_call: TRBJ2-7
cdr3_aa: CASSSGQGPPAQYF
cdr3_nt: TGTGCCAGCAGCTCGGGACAGGGGCCCCCAGCGCAGTACTTC

v_call: TRBV7-3
d_call: TRBD2
clone_size: -
j_call: TRBJ2-7
cdr3_aa: CASSLTGGYEQYF
cdr3_nt: TGTGCCAGCAGCTTGACGGGGGGGTACGAGCAGTACTTC

v_call: TRBV7-2
d_call: TRBD1
clone_size: -
j_call: TRBJ1-1
cdr3_aa: CASSLGTGGFNTEAFF
cdr3_nt: TGTGCCAGCAGCCTAGGGACAGGGGGCTTTAACACTGAAGCTTTCTTT

v_call: TRBV9
d_call: TRBD1
clone_size: -
j_call: TRBJ2-5
cdr3_aa: CASSGATGGATQYF
cdr3_nt: TGTGCCAGCAGCGGGGCGACAGGGGGCGCCACCCAGTACTTC

v_call: TRBV28
d_call: TRBD2
clone_size: -
j_call: TRBJ2-7
cdr3_aa: CASSWGGIYEQYF
cdr3_nt: TGTGCCAGCAGTTGGGGAGGGATCTACGAGCAGTACTTC

v_call: TRBV7-2
d_call: TRBD2
clone_size: -
j_call: TRBJ2-1
cdr3_aa: CASRTTSGRDNEQFF
cdr3_nt: TGTGCCAGCAGAACCACTAGCGGGAGGGACAATGAGCAGTTCTTC

v_call: TRBV27
d_call: TRBD2
clone_size: -
j_call: TRBJ2-3
cdr3_aa: CASGTSGGETDTQYF
cdr3_nt: TGTGCCAGCGGGACTAGCGGGGGGGAAACAGATACGCAGTATTTT

v_call: TRBV28
d_call: -
clone_size: -
j_call: TRBJ1-1
cdr3_aa: CASKPETGGRNTEAFF
cdr3_nt: TGTGCCAGCAAACCAGAAACGGGGGGGAGAAACACTGAAGCTTTCTTT